The rows below give T cell receptor beta chains drawn from one sample of a study of CD8 T cells in Susac syndrome. TCRdb processed the immunoSEQ multiplex PCR reads anew with MiXCR; each CDR3 protein has one entry. This sample has under 250,000 distinct CDR3 sequences, with just under 95% found just once. The material sequenced was CD4+ T cells from PBMCs. The source is a human donor with multiple sclerosis. Each CDR3 is given with its conserved first and last residue. The D gene is left open where the match is weak. Rows give clone size only sometimes, using once, few, many, or a class for an expanded clone.

>-|TRBV20-1|-|TRBJ1-1
CSALTPGTGTEAFF
TGCAGTGCTCTAACACCCGGCACGGGGACTGAAGCTTTCTTT
>-|TRBV6-6|TRBD1|TRBJ1-1
CASSTGDRGGGAF
TGTGCCAGCAGTACGGGGGACAGGGGCGGCGGGGCCTTT
>-|TRBV7-9|-|TRBJ1-4
CASSQGGTHNEKLFF
TGTGCCAGCAGCCAAGGAGGGACCCATAATGAAAAACTGTTTTTT
>-|TRBV12-3/TRBV12-4|-|TRBJ1-1
CASRRDPMNTEAFF
TGTGCCAGCAGGAGGGACCCGATGAACACTGAAGCTTTCTTT
>-|TRBV19|TRBD1|TRBJ2-2
CASSESGGFGELFF
TGTGCCAGTAGTGAGTCAGGGGGCTTTGGGGAGCTGTTTTTT
>-|TRBV7-2|TRBD2|TRBJ2-4
CASSSRLALAKNIQYF
TGTGCCAGCAGTAGCCGACTAGCATTAGCCAAAAACATTCAGTACTTC
>-|TRBV5-1|-|TRBJ1-5
CASSLLGVGNQPQHF
TGCGCCAGCAGCTTGTTAGGTGTTGGCAATCAGCCCCAGCATTTT
>-|TRBV14|-|TRBJ2-1
CASSQVNGLGEQFF
TGTGCCAGCAGCCAAGTGAACGGGTTAGGTGAGCAGTTCTTC
>-|TRBV29-1|-|TRBJ1-5
CSVGNSNQPQHF
TGCAGCGTGGGAAATAGCAATCAGCCCCAGCATTTT
>-|TRBV18|-|TRBJ2-1
CASSPKGTGTYNEQFF
TGTGCCAGCTCACCAAAAGGGACTGGGACCTACAATGAGCAGTTCTTC
>-|TRBV29-1|-|TRBJ2-5
CSVQDYAETQYF
TGCAGCGTCCAGGACTATGCGGAGACCCAGTACTTC
>-|TRBV5-1|-|TRBJ2-7
CASSLATGEAISYEQYF
TGCGCCAGCAGCTTGGCCACAGGGGAGGCGATATCCTACGAGCAGTACTTC
>-|TRBV6-5|TRBD1|TRBJ2-7
CASSPTGQGLYEQYF
TGTGCCAGCAGTCCAACGGGACAGGGGCTCTACGAGCAGTACTTC
>-|TRBV6-2/TRBV6-3|TRBD1|TRBJ1-2
CASRTGTGMHYGYTF
TGTGCCAGCAGAACCGGGACAGGGATGCACTATGGCTACACCTTC
>-|TRBV7-2|TRBD2|TRBJ2-1
CASSLVAGGYNEQFF
TGTGCCAGCAGCTTAGTAGCGGGCGGATACAATGAGCAGTTCTTC
>once|TRBV19|-|TRBJ2-3
CASSKWGLSTDTQYF
TGTGCCAGTTCTAAGTGGGGGCTTAGCACAGATACGCAGTATTTT
>-|TRBV6-5|-|TRBJ2-4
CASSQRRGDIQYF
TGTGCCAGCAGCCAACGACGGGGCGACATTCAGTACTTC
>-|TRBV30|-|TRBJ1-1
CAWSDSGEAFF
TGTGCCTGGAGTGATAGTGGAGAAGCTTTCTTT
>once|TRBV18|-|TRBJ1-1
CASSLRDGPNTEAFF
TGTGCCAGCTCACTCCGGGACGGACCGAACACTGAAGCTTTCTTT
>-|TRBV3-1|TRBD2|TRBJ2-3
CASSKSLAGVTLNADTQYF
TGTGCCAGCAGCAAGAGCCTAGCGGGGGTGACGTTGAATGCAGATACGCAGTATTTT
>-|TRBV30|-|TRBJ2-7
CAWSVGGDASVKYF
TGTGCCTGGAGTGTGGGGGGAGATGCCTCCGTTAAGTACTTC
>-|TRBV5-6|-|TRBJ1-1
CASRYDRNTEAFF
TGTGCCAGCAGGTATGACAGGAACACTGAAGCTTTCTTT
>-|TRBV20-1|-|TRBJ1-5
CSARDYDRPNQPQHF
TGCAGTGCTAGAGATTACGACAGGCCCAATCAGCCCCAGCATTTT
>-|TRBV7-3|TRBD2|TRBJ2-5
CASSSSRSGGAEETQYF
TGTGCCAGCAGCTCCTCCCGGAGCGGGGGTGCGGAAGAGACCCAGTACTTC
>-|TRBV30|TRBD1|TRBJ1-4
CAWGDRGRLDEKLFF
TGTGCCTGGGGGGACAGGGGGCGATTGGATGAAAAACTGTTTTTT
>-|TRBV29-1|-|TRBJ2-5
CSVGSGVSQETQYF
TGCAGCGTTGGGTCCGGGGTCAGCCAAGAGACCCAGTACTTC
>-|TRBV3-1|-|TRBJ2-1
CASSQDGAVSSYNEQFF
TGTGCCAGCAGCCAAGATGGAGCGGTGAGCTCCTACAATGAGCAGTTCTTC
>-|TRBV19|TRBD1|TRBJ2-1
CASSIGTGGDNEQFF
TGTGCCAGTAGTATAGGGACAGGGGGGGACAATGAGCAGTTCTTC
>-|TRBV30|-|TRBJ1-3
CAWSAGTAKSSGNTIYF
TGTGCCTGGAGTGCTGGGACCGCGAAGAGCTCTGGAAACACCATATATTTT
>-|TRBV6-6|-|TRBJ1-1
CASSYSGGDNTEAFF
TGTGCCAGCAGTTACTCCGGGGGCGACAACACTGAAGCTTTCTTT
>-|TRBV5-1|-|TRBJ2-1
CASSDTGSPYNEQFF
TGCGCCAGCAGCGACACAGGGTCCCCCTACAATGAGCAGTTCTTC
>-|TRBV5-1|TRBD2|TRBJ2-3
CASGASGGSADTQYF
TGCGCCAGCGGAGCTAGCGGGGGATCCGCAGATACGCAGTATTTT
>-|TRBV6-5|-|TRBJ1-1
CASSRPGPTRTEAFF
TGTGCCAGCAGCCGCCCGGGGCCTACGCGGACTGAAGCTTTCTTT
>once|TRBV24-1|-|TRBJ1-2
CATSDGTAANYGYTF
TGTGCCACCAGTGATGGGACGGCCGCGAACTATGGCTACACCTTC
>-|TRBV30|TRBD2|TRBJ2-2
CAWRKIAGEAGELFF
TGTGCCTGGAGAAAAATAGCGGGAGAGGCCGGGGAGCTGTTTTTT
>few|TRBV6-2/TRBV6-3|-|TRBJ2-1
CASKEPGGDNEQFF
TGTGCCAGCAAGGAACCAGGCGGGGACAATGAGCAGTTCTTC
>-|TRBV5-6|TRBD1|TRBJ1-6
CASSSGTGRAYSPLHF
TGTGCCAGCAGCTCCGGGACAGGGAGGGCTTATTCACCCCTCCACTTT
>-|TRBV7-9|-|TRBJ2-7
CASSLRQPPYEQYF
TGTGCCAGCAGCCTCAGACAGCCCCCCTACGAGCAGTACTTC
>-|TRBV4-1|TRBD2|TRBJ2-1
CASSRLAGTQDNEQFF
TGCGCCAGCAGCCGATTAGCGGGAACTCAGGACAATGAGCAGTTCTTC
>-|TRBV4-2|TRBD2|TRBJ2-1
CASSQGSGRSNEQFF
TGTGCCAGCAGCCAAGGTAGCGGGAGAAGCAATGAGCAGTTCTTC
>-|TRBV6-1|TRBD1|TRBJ2-5
CASSLGRTGTGVETQYF
TGTGCCAGCAGCCTAGGGCGGACAGGTACTGGGGTGGAGACCCAGTACTTC
>once|TRBV6-4|-|TRBJ2-2
CASSDGTGELFF
TGTGCCAGCAGTGACGGAACCGGGGAGCTGTTTTTT
>-|TRBV7-3|TRBD1|TRBJ1-2
CASTGQGAGGYTF
TGTGCCAGCACCGGACAGGGGGCTGGTGGCTACACCTTC
>-|TRBV6-5|-|TRBJ1-3
CASSRQISGNTIYF
TGTGCCAGCAGTAGACAGATCTCTGGAAACACCATATATTTT
>-|TRBV7-8|TRBD1|TRBJ1-2
CASSEAGQGNYGYTF
TGTGCCAGCAGCGAGGCGGGACAGGGAAACTATGGCTACACCTTC
>once|TRBV9|-|TRBJ2-1
CASSVAVINEQFF
TGTGCCAGCAGCGTTGCGGTGATCAATGAGCAGTTCTTC
>-|TRBV7-9|TRBD1|TRBJ2-2
CASSLVDRVTGELFF
TGTGCCAGCAGCTTAGTCGACAGGGTGACCGGGGAGCTGTTTTTT